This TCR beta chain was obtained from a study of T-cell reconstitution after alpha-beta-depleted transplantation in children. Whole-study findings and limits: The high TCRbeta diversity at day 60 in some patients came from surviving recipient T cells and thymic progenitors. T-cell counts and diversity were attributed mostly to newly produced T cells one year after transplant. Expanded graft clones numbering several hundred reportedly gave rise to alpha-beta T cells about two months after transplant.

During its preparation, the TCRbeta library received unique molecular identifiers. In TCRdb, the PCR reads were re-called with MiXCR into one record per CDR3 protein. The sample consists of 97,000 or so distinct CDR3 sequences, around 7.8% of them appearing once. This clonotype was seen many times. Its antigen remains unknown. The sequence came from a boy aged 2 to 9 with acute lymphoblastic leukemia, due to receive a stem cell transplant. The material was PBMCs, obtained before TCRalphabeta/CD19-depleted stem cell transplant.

CDR3 residues: CSASEGAGEYNEQFF. The CDR3 DNA reads as TGCAGTGCTAGTGAGGGAGCGGGGGAATACAATGAGCAGTTCTTC. V is TRBV20-1 and J is TRBJ2-1; 8 bases fit TRBD2. The CDR3 covers 15 residues. CDR1 and CDR2 (germline): DFQATT, SNEGSKA (reference sequence). V trimming: 3 bases; J trimming: 4 bases; junction bases outside the gene matches: 8.